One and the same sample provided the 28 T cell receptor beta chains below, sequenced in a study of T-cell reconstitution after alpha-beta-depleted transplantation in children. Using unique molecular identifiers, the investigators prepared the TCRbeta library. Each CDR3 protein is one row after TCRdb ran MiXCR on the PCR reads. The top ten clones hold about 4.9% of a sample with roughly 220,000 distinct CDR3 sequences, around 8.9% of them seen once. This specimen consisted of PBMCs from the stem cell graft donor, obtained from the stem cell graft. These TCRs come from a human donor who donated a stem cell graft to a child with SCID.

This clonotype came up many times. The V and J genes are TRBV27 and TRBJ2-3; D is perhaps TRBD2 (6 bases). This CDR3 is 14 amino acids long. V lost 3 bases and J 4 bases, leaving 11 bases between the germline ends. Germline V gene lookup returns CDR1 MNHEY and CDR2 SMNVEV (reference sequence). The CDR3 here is CASSLAGRPDTQYF. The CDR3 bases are TGTGCCAGCAGTTTGGCAGGGAGGCCAGATACGCAGTATTTT.

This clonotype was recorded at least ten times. The CDR3 nucleotides read TGCGCCAGCAGCCTCTCGGACGGATACGAGCAGTACTTC. Translated: CASSLSDGYEQYF. The V gene is TRBV5-1, the J gene TRBJ2-7; no firm D call. Germline lookup yields CDR1 SGHRS and CDR2 YFSETQ. V dropped 4 bases and J dropped 4 bases, with 12 bases sitting between them. This CDR3 region has 13 residues.

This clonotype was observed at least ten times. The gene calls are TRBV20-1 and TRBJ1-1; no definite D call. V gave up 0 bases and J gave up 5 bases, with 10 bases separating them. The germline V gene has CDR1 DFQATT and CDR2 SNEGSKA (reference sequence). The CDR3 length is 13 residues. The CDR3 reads CSARDPKGTEAFF. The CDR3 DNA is TGCAGTGCTAGAGACCCCAAAGGGACTGAAGCTTTCTTT.

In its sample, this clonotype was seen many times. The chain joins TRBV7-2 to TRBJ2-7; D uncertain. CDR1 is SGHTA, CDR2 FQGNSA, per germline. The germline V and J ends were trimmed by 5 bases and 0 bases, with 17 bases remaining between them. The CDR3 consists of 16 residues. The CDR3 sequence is CASSPSPVSSSYEQYF. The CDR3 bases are TGTGCCAGCAGCCCCTCCCCGGTCTCGAGCTCCTACGAGCAGTACTTC.

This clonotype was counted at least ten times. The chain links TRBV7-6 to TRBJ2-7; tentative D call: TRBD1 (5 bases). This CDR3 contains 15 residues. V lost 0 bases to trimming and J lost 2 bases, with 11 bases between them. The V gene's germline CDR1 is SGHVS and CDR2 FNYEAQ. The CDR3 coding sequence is TGTGCCAGCAGCTTAGCGCGGCAGGGTCCCTACGAGCAGTACTTC. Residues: CASSLARQGPYEQYF.

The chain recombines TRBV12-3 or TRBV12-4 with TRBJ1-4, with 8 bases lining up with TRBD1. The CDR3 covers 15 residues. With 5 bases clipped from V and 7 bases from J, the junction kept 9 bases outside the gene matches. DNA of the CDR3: TGTGCCAGCAGTCGCAGGACAGGGTTTGGTGAAAAACTGTTTTTT. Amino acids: CASSRRTGFGEKLFF.

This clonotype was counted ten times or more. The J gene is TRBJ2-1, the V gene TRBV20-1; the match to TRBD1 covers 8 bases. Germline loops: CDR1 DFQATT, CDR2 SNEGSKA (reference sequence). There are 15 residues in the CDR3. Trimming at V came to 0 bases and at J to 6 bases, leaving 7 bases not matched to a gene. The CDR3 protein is CSARDGQGSPNEQFF. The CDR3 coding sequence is TGCAGTGCTAGAGACGGACAGGGATCGCCCAATGAGCAGTTCTTC.

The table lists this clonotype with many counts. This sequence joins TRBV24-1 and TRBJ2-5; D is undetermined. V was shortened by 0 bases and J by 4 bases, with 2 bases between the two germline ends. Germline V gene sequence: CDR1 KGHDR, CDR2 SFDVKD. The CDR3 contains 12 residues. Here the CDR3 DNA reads TGTGCCACCAGTGATTTGGGAGAGACCCAGTACTTC. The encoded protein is CATSDLGETQYF.

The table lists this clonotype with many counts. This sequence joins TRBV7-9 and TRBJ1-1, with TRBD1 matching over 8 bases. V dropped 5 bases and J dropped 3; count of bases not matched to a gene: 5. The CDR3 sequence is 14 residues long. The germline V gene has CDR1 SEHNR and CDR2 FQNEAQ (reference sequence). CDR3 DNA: TGTGCCAGCAGCCAACAGGGGGAGTACACTGAAGCTTTCTTT. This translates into CASSQQGEYTEAFF.

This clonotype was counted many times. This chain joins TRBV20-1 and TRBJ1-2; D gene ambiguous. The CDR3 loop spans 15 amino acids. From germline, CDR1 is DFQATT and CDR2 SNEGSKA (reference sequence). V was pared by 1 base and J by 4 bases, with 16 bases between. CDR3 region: CSARAAKGLIYGYTF. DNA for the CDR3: TGCAGTGCTAGAGCCGCAAAGGGTCTGATCTATGGCTACACCTTC.

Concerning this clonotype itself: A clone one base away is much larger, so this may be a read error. The CDR3 nucleotides read TGTGCCAGCACTACAGACAGGGCGGACGAGCAGTACTTC. As protein: CASTTDRADEQYF. The V and J genes are TRBV7-2 and TRBJ2-7; 7 bases align to TRBD1. This CDR3 has 13 residues. Looked up from germline, CDR1 is SGHTA and CDR2 is FQGNSA. With 7 bases clipped from V and 5 bases from J, the junction kept 8 bases outside the gene matches. The whole variable domain, filled in from reference TRBV7-2 and TRBJ2-7, reads GAGVSQSPSNKVTEKGKDVELRCDPISGHTALYWYRQSLGQGLEFLIYFQGNSAPDKSGLPSDRFSAERTGGSVSTLTIQRTQQEDSAVYLCASTTDRADEQYFGPGTRLTVT.

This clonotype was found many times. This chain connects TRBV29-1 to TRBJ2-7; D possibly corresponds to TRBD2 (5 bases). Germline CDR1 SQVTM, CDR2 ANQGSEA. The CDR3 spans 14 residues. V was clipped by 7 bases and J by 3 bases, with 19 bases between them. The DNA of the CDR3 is TGCAGCGCACTTTTCCCGGGATCGAACTACGAGCAGTACTTC. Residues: CSALFPGSNYEQYF.

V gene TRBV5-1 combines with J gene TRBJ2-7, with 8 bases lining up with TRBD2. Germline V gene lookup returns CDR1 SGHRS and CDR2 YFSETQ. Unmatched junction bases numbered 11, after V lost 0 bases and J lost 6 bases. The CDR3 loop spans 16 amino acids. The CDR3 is CASSLVGGGILPEQYF. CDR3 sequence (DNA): TGCGCCAGCAGCTTGGTGGGCGGGGGGATCCTCCCCGAGCAGTACTTC.

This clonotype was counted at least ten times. CDR3 loop: CASSLDRTSYNEQFF. In DNA, the CDR3 is TGTGCCAGCAGCCTCGACAGAACCTCCTACAATGAGCAGTTCTTC. This chain joins TRBV11-1 and TRBJ2-1, with TRBD1 as a possible D gene (5 bases). Germline CDR1 and CDR2: SGHAT and FQDESV (reference sequence). The CDR3 is made up of 15 amino acids. V was shortened by 5 bases and J by 0 bases, with 11 bases between the two germline ends.

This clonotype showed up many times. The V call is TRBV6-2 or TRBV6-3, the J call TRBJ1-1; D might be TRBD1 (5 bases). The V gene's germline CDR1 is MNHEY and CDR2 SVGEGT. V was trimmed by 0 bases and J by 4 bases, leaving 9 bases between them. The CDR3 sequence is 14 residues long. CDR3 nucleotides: TGTGCCAGCAGTTACTCGACAGACACCACTGAAGCTTTCTTT. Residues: CASSYSTDTTEAFF.

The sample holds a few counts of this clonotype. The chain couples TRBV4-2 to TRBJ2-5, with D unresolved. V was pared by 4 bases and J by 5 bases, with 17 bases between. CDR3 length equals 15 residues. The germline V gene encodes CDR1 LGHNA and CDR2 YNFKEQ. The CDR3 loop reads CASSLTTPVGETQYF. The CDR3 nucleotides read TGTGCCAGCAGCCTCACCACCCCCGTCGGGGAGACCCAGTACTTC.

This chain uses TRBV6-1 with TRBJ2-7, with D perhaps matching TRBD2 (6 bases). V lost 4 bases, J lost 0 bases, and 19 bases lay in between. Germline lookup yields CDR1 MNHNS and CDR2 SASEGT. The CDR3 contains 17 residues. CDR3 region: CASSVGAGGAISYEQYF. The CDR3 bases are TGTGCCAGCAGTGTAGGGGCCGGAGGGGCGATCTCCTACGAGCAGTACTTC.

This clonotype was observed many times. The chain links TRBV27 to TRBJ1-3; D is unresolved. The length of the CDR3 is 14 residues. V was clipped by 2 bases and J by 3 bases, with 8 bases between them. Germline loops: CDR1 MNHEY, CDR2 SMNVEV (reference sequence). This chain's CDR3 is CASSLGLGGNTIYF. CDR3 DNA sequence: TGTGCCAGCAGTTTAGGGCTAGGTGGAAACACCATATATTTT.

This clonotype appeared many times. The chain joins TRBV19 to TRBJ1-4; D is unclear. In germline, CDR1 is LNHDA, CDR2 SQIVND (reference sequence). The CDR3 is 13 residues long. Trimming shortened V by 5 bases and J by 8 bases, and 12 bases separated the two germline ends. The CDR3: CASSRGEREKLFF. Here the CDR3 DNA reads TGTGCCAGTAGTCGGGGAGAAAGAGAAAAACTGTTTTTT.

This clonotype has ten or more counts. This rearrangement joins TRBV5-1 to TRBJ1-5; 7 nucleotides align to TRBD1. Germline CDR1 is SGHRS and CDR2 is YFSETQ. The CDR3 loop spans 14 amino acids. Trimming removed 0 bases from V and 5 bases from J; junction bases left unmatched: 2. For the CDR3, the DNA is TGCGCCAGCAGCTTGGAGGGGGCGGATCAGCCCCAGCATTTT. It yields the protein CASSLEGADQPQHF.

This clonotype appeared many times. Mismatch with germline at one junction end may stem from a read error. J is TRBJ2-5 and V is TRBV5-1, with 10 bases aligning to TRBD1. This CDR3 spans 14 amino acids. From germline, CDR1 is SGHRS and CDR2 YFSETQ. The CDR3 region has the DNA TGTGCCAGCAGCTTTGGACAGGGGGAAGAGACCCAGTACTTC. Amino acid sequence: CASSFGQGEETQYF.

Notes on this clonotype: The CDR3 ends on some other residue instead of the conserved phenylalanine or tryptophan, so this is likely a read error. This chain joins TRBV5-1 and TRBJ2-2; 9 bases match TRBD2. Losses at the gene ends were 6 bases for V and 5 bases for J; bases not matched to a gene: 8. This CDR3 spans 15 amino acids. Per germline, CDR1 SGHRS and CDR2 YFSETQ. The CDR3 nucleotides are TGCGCCAGCAAGTGGCTAGCGGGGAAGACCGGGGAGCTGTTTTAT. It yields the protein CASKWLAGKTGELFY.

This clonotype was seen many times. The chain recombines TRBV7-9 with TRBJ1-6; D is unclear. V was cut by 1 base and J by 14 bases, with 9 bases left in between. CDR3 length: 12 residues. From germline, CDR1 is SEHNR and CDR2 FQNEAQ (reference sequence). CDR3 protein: CASSLGRRALHF. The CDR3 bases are TGTGCCAGCAGCTTAGGAAGACGGGCCCTCCACTTT. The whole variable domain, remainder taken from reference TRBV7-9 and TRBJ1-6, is DTGVSQNPRHKITKRGQNVTFRCDPISEHNRLYWYRQTLGQGPEFLTYFQNEAQLEKSRLLSDRFSAERPKGSFSTLEIQRTEQGDSAMYLCASSLGRRALHFGNGTRLTVT.

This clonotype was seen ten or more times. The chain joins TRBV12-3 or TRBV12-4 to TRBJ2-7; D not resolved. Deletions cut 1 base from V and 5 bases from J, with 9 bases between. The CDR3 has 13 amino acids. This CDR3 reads CASSLGPIHEQYF. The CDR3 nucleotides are TGTGCCAGCAGTTTAGGCCCCATCCACGAGCAGTACTTC.

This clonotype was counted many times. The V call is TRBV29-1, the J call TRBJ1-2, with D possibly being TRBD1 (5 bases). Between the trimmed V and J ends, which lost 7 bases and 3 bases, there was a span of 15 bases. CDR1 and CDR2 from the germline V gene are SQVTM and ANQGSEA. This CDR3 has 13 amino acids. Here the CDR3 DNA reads TGCAGCGCCTTGACAGCAGAAGACTATGGCTACACCTTC. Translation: CSALTAEDYGYTF. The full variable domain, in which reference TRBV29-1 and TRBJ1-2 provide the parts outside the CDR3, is SAVISQKPSRDICQRGTSLTIQCQVDSQVTMMFWYRQQPGQSLTLIATANQGSEATYESGFVIDKFPISRPNLTFSTLTVSNMSPEDSSIYLCSALTAEDYGYTFGSGTRLTVV.

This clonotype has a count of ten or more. The chain's CDR3 is CASSLSAGPNTGELFF. The CDR3 nucleotides are TGCGCCAGCAGCTTGAGCGCCGGACCGAACACCGGGGAGCTGTTTTTT. The V call is TRBV5-1, the J call TRBJ2-2, with D uncertain. Trimming pared 1 base from V and 0 bases from J, leaving 10 bases between. The CDR3 totals 16 residues. Germline lookup yields CDR1 SGHRS and CDR2 YFSETQ.

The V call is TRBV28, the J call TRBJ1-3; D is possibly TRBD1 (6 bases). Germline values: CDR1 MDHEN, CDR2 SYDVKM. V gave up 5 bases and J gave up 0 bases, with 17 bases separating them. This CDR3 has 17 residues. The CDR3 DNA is TGTGCCAGCAGTAGGCCTTCGGACAGAAGCTCTGGAAACACCATATATTTT. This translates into CASSRPSDRSSGNTIYF.

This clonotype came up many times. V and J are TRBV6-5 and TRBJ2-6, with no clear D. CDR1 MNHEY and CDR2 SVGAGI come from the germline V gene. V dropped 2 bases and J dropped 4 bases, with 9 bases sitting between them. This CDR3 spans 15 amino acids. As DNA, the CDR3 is TGTGCCAGCAGTTACGGGGTTGCCGGGGCCAACGTCCTGACTTTC. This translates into CASSYGVAGANVLTF.